The 16 T cell receptor beta chains below all came from one sample that was sequenced in a study of human versus mouse CDR3 diversity and MHC coevolution. The protocol was immunoSEQ multiplex PCR, while the TCRdb copy is restricted to in-frame clones and leaves out a portion. The sample lists 80,000 or so clones; around 93% were seen once. The specimen sequenced was naive CD4+ T cells from blood. Subset meaning: CD45RO-negative CD62L-positive naive CD4 T cells. All receptors come from a person between 25 and 70 years old in good health.

Of note for this clone: One end of the junction fails to match germline, which may point to a read error. The DNA of the CDR3 is TGTGCCAGCAGCCAAGGTGGCGGCAGTAGGAGGTTC. Protein: CASSQGGGSRRF. The J gene is TRBJ2-7, the V gene TRBV14; tentatively, D is TRBD2 (5 bases). Germline V gives CDR1 SGHDN, CDR2 FVKESK. CDR3 size: 12 residues. The full variable domain, completed using reference TRBV14 and TRBJ2-7, is EAGVTQFPSHSVIEKGQTVTLRCDPISGHDNLYWYRRVMGKEIKFLLHFVKESKQDESGMPNNRFLAERTGGTYSTLKVQPAELEDSGVYFCASSQGGGSRRFGPGTRLTVT.

The V gene is TRBV6-5, the J gene TRBJ2-7, with TRBD1 as a possible D gene (6 bases). The V end lost 4 bases, the J end lost 4 bases, and 14 bases lay between the germline ends. The CDR3 loop spans 14 amino acids. Germline CDR1 and CDR2: MNHEY and SVGAGI. This CDR3 reads CASSFGTQYYEQYF. CDR3 in DNA: TGTGCCAGCAGTTTCGGGACACAATATTACGAGCAGTACTTC.

This chain uses TRBV7-9 with TRBJ2-5; a weak D match, TRBD2 (5 bases). The CDR3 spans 14 residues. The ends were cut back, 2 bases at V and 1 base at J, with 8 bases in the middle. Looked up from germline, CDR1 is SEHNR and CDR2 is FQNEAQ (reference sequence). CDR3 protein: CASSLSGIQETQYF. The DNA for the CDR3 is TGTGCCAGCAGCTTATCGGGGATCCAAGAGACCCAGTACTTC.

The gene calls are TRBV5-1 and TRBJ2-3; unclear D gene. CDR3 length equals 15 residues. Germline CDR1 and CDR2: SGHRS and YFSETQ. The V gene lost 3 bases and the J gene lost 2 bases, with 13 bases spanning the gap. CDR3: CASSSYGPTTDTQYF. As DNA, the CDR3 is TGCGCCAGCAGCTCCTATGGTCCCACCACAGATACGCAGTATTTT.

The rearrangement joins TRBV4-3 to TRBJ1-2; D is uncertain. Germline CDR1 reads LGHNA; CDR2 reads YSLEER. V lost 1 base and J 2 bases, leaving 8 bases between the germline ends. The CDR3 is 14 residues long. In nucleotides, the CDR3 is TGCGCCAGCAGCCAAGTGGGAGCAAACTATGGCTACACCTTC. It translates to CASSQVGANYGYTF.

The chain couples TRBV27 to TRBJ1-1, with D possibly matching TRBD1 (6 bases). The germline V and J ends were trimmed by 7 bases and 2 bases, with 17 bases remaining between them. From germline, CDR1 is MNHEY and CDR2 SMNVEV (reference sequence). The CDR3 has 15 amino acids. In DNA, the CDR3 is TGTGCCAGCAAGAAATTGGACAGAGATAACACTGAAGCTTTCTTT. This gives the protein CASKKLDRDNTEAFF.

This sequence joins TRBV27 and TRBJ2-7, with 9 positions matching TRBD1. CDR3 length: 14 residues. CDR1 MNHEY and CDR2 SMNVEV come from the germline V gene (reference sequence). J gave up 5 bases and V 3 bases, and 5 bases lay outside the gene matches. The CDR3 here is CASSFGQGRNEQYF. The CDR3, as DNA: TGTGCCAGCAGTTTCGGACAGGGGCGCAACGAGCAGTACTTC.

This sequence joins TRBV7-3 and TRBJ2-1; 7 nucleotides agree with TRBD1. The CDR3 spans 16 residues. V dropped 5 bases and J dropped 3; count of bases not matched to a gene: 10. Germline V lookup: CDR1 SGHTA, CDR2 FQGTGA. The CDR3 loop reads CASSPPGQVHYNEQFF. The CDR3 DNA follows: TGTGCCAGCAGCCCGCCCGGACAGGTCCACTACAATGAGCAGTTCTTC.

The chain links TRBV5-5 to TRBJ2-7; possibly TRBD2 for D (6 bases). The CDR3 consists of 16 residues. V was cut by 0 bases and J by 4 bases, with 17 bases left in between. Germline CDR1 SGHKS, CDR2 YYEKEE (reference sequence). CDR3 DNA: TGTGCCAGCAGCTTGGGGCAACGGGAGCAAGGTTACGAGCAGTACTTC. Its translation: CASSLGQREQGYEQYF.

The chain uses TRBV6-5 and TRBJ2-3; 8 bases map to TRBD1. Germline-derived CDR1 and CDR2 are MNHEY and SVGAGI. V shed 5 bases, J shed 2 bases, and the junction held 6 bases outside the gene matches. The length of the CDR3 is 15 residues. CDR3 coding DNA: TGTGCCAGCAGTCGGACAGGGTTTGCCACAGATACGCAGTATTTT. It translates to CASSRTGFATDTQYF.

The J gene is TRBJ2-3, the V gene TRBV18; maybe TRBD2 (7 bases). This CDR3 comprises 15 residues. The germline V gene encodes CDR1 KGHSH and CDR2 LQKENI. Trimming removed 2 bases at V and 1 base at J, with 10 bases between. Here the CDR3 DNA reads TGTGCCAGCTCACCAGGGGGGGGCGGCACAGATACGCAGTATTTT. Translating it yields CASSPGGGGTDTQYF.

This rearrangement joins TRBV6-5 to TRBJ2-1, with 11 positions matching TRBD2. V trimming: 4 bases; J trimming: 6 bases; junction bases outside the gene matches: 8. The CDR3 sequence is 16 residues long. Germline V gene sequence: CDR1 MNHEY, CDR2 SVGAGI. The CDR3 coding sequence is TGTGCCAGCAGTTTCCTAGCGGGAGGATGGGGCAATGAGCAGTTCTTC. It is translated as CASSFLAGGWGNEQFF.

The chain is built from TRBV9 and TRBJ1-3; D is perhaps TRBD1 (5 bases). Trimming pared 0 bases from V and 0 bases from J, leaving 7 bases between. The CDR3 loop spans 15 amino acids. CDR1 and CDR2 (germline): SGDLS, YYNGEE. The CDR3 is CASSVGQISGNTIYF. The DNA for the CDR3 is TGTGCCAGCAGCGTAGGACAGATCTCTGGAAACACCATATATTTT.

The chain combines TRBV7-2 with TRBJ2-2; a possible D gene is TRBD1 (5 bases). The CDR3 totals 14 residues. V was clipped by 6 bases and J by 0 bases, with 8 bases between them. Germline lookup yields CDR1 SGHTA and CDR2 FQGNSA. The DNA for the CDR3 is TGTGCCAGCAGTCAGGACACGAACACCGGGGAGCTGTTTTTT. Translating gives CASSQDTNTGELFF. The full variable domain, completed using reference TRBV7-2 and TRBJ2-2, is GAGVSQSPSNKVTEKGKDVELRCDPISGHTALYWYRQSLGQGLEFLIYFQGNSAPDKSGLPSDRFSAERTGGSVSTLTIQRTQQEDSAVYLCASSQDTNTGELFFGEGSRLTVL.

V usage is TRBV15 and J usage is TRBJ1-5, with no clear D. The CDR3 loop spans 15 amino acids. Germline lookup yields CDR1 LNHNV and CDR2 YYDKDF (reference sequence). Trimming cost V 3 bases and J 2 bases, with 11 bases left between them. The CDR3 protein is CATSRPGGGNQPQHF. Here the CDR3 DNA reads TGTGCCACCAGCAGGCCGGGCGGGGGCAATCAGCCCCAGCATTTT.

The CDR3 reads CASTLKAGGSSYNSPLHF. In nucleotides, the CDR3 is TGTGCCAGTACCCTCAAAGCGGGGGGTAGCTCCTATAATTCACCCCTCCACTTT. The J gene is TRBJ1-6, the V gene TRBV19; the D gene is possibly TRBD1 (5 bases). Deletions cut 7 bases from V and 0 bases from J, with 19 bases between. Germline-derived CDR1 and CDR2 are LNHDA and SQIVND (reference sequence). The CDR3 has 18 residues.